This T cell receptor beta chain was captured by sequencing in a study of blood T cell repertoires in COVID-19. Method: immunoSEQ multiplex PCR; TCRdb's copy keeps in-frame clones and lacks some. The table shows about 200,000 clones, with approximately 86% occurring only once. This CDR3 region has 16 residues. V lost 1 base, J lost 0 bases, and 12 bases lay in between. Per the germline V gene, CDR1 is MGHRA and CDR2 is YSYEKL. This sequence originates from a middle-aged man with acute or convalescent COVID-19. The sequenced material came from peripheral blood. The chain recombines TRBV4-1 with TRBJ1-1, with D maybe TRBD1 (6 bases). CDR3 region: CASSQGPGHMNTEAFF. CDR3 nucleotide sequence: TGCGCCAGCAGCCAAGGACCGGGACACATGAACACTGAAGCTTTCTTT.